This T cell receptor (beta chain) was found in a study of early T cells in non-severe SARS-CoV-2 infection. In the study overall: RNA in bulk from unsorted whole blood was sequenced, and chains were unpaired.

This clonotype was detected a few times. Attachment of unique molecular identifiers to individual cDNA molecules was performed. One entry per CDR3 protein, called by TCRdb with MiXCR from the 5' RACE reads. The sample includes 90,000 to 130,000 distinct CDR3 sequences, around 12% of them seen just once. The germline CDR1 and CDR2 sequences are SGHTA and FQGNSA. V was clipped by 5 bases and J by 5 bases, with 24 bases between them. The CDR3 covers 17 residues. This rearrangement joins TRBV7-2 to TRBJ1-2; tentatively, D is TRBD1 (5 bases). The sample was whole blood, taken at baseline. The receptor was derived from an adult who was a healthcare worker with PCR-confirmed SARS-CoV-2 infection or an uninfected control (not recorded which). CDR3 protein: CASSPTRITTDPYGYTF. CDR3 DNA sequence: TGTGCCAGCAGCCCCACCCGCATCACGACAGACCCGTATGGCTACACCTTC.